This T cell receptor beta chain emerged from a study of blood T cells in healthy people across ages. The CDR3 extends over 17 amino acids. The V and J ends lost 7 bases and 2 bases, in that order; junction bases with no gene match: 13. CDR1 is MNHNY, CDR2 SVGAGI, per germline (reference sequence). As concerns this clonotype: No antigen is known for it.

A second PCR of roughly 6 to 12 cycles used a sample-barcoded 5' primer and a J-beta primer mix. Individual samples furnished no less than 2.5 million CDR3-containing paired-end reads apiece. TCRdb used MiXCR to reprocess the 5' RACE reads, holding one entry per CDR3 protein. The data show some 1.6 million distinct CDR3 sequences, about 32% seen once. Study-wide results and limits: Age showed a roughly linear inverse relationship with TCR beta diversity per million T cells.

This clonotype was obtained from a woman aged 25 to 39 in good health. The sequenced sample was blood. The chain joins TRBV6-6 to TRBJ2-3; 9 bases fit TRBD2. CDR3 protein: CASMALAGATLTDTQYF. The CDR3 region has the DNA TGTGCCAGCATGGCACTAGCGGGTGCCACCCTCACAGATACGCAGTATTTT.